These 12 T cell receptor beta chains were all obtained from the same sample, sequenced in a study of cytomegalovirus exposure and HLA in healthy donors (dated by TCRdb to about 2017). The library was produced with the immunoSEQ multiplex PCR assay. The multiplex PCR relied on a mix of 60 forward primers for TCR Vbeta segments and 13 reverse primers for TCR Jbeta segments. The table comes from immuneACCESS by way of TCRdb, which keeps in-frame sequences with V and J called. Part of the clones is missing from these tables; in studies checked, under half for an unresolved V gene and the rest for unknown reasons. For this sample the table gives roughly 120,000 clones, of which under 70% were detected only once. The ten largest clones add up to 8.5% to 9.5% of the sample. Sequenced material: PBMCs. Every receptor here comes from a man in his thirties or forties in good health and CMV-seropositive.

J is TRBJ1-1 and V is TRBV29-1; no firm D call. Germline values: CDR1 SQVTM, CDR2 ANQGSEA. The CDR3 length is 13 residues. CDR3 bases: TGCAGAGCCACCCGGTCAGGGAACACTGAAGCTTTCTTT. Amino acids: CRATRSGNTEAFF.

This clone was found a few times. CDR3 in DNA: TGCGCCAACGCCCGGAGCGAGACTAGCGGGAGGCGATTGGACTCCTACGAGCAGTACGTC. Translating gives CANARSETSGRRLDSYEQYV. This chain uses TRBV10-1 with TRBJ2-7; 13 positions match TRBD2. Germline values: CDR1 WNHNN, CDR2 SYGVQD (reference sequence). Trimming at V came to 10 bases and at J to 0 bases, leaving 21 bases not matched to a gene. The CDR3 has 20 residues.

The rearrangement joins TRBV6-1 to TRBJ2-1; the match to TRBD2 covers 11 bases. Germline lookup yields CDR1 MNHNS and CDR2 SASEGT. V dropped 9 bases and J dropped 2; count of bases not matched to a gene: 0. This CDR3 spans 13 amino acids. The CDR3 nucleotides read TGTGCCAGTAGCGGGAGGGCCTACAATGAGCAGTTCTTC. It encodes CASSGRAYNEQFF.

This sequence joins TRBV27 and TRBJ2-3, with 8 bases lining up with TRBD2. V was pared by 5 bases and J by 4 bases, with 11 bases of the junction left unmatched. In germline, CDR1 is MNHEY, CDR2 SMNVEV (reference sequence). This CDR3 contains 16 residues. The CDR3 sequence: CASSPWAAGDADTQYF. CDR3 bases: TGTGCCAGCAGTCCCTGGGCAGCGGGGGACGCAGATACGCAGTATTTT.

J is TRBJ1-2 and V is TRBV6-5, with 7 bases fitting TRBD1. This CDR3 has 16 amino acids. V dropped 2 bases and J dropped 2; count of bases not matched to a gene: 8. Germline values: CDR1 MNHEY, CDR2 SVGAGI. Here the CDR3 DNA reads TGTGCCAGCAGTTACCTAAGGGACAGCGGGAACTATGGCTACACCTTC. This encodes CASSYLRDSGNYGYTF.

V usage is TRBV14 and J usage is TRBJ2-2; tentative D call: TRBD1 (5 bases). This CDR3 has 15 residues. The germline gives CDR1 SGHDN, CDR2 FVKESK. The V end was cut by 4 bases, the J end by 4 bases, with 13 bases between. This CDR3 is CASSPSVTGTGELFF. The DNA of the CDR3 is TGTGCCAGCAGCCCGTCTGTTACAGGCACCGGGGAGCTGTTTTTT. Full variable domain (rest looked up from reference TRBV14 and TRBJ2-2): EAGVTQFPSHSVIEKGQTVTLRCDPISGHDNLYWYRRVMGKEIKFLLHFVKESKQDESGMPNNRFLAERTGGTYSTLKVQPAELEDSGVYFCASSPSVTGTGELFFGEGSRLTVL.

This chain uses TRBV6-6 with TRBJ1-2, with 10 nucleotides matching TRBD1. Trimming took 2 bases from V and 3 from J; bases not matched to a gene: 6. The CDR3 loop spans 16 amino acids. Looked up from germline, CDR1 is MNHNY and CDR2 is SVGAGI (reference sequence). CDR3: CASSYTGQGDYYGYTF. The CDR3 DNA follows: TGTGCCAGCAGTTACACCGGACAGGGGGACTACTATGGCTACACCTTC.

The gene calls are TRBV5-1 and TRBJ2-7; 8 positions match TRBD1. Germline V CDR1 and CDR2: SGHRS, YFSETQ. The CDR3 covers 13 residues. Trimming took 4 bases from V and 3 from J; bases not matched to a gene: 3. The CDR3: CASSTGQDYEQYF. The CDR3 DNA sequence: TGCGCCAGCAGCACGGGACAGGACTACGAGCAGTACTTC.

This clone was counted between two and nine times. This chain joins TRBV5-4 and TRBJ2-5; possible D gene TRBD1, 6 bases. CDR3 size: 14 residues. CDR1 and CDR2 from the germline V gene are SGHNT and YYREEE (reference sequence). Trimming took 0 bases from V and 7 from J, leaving 13 bases between them. In nucleotides, the CDR3 is TGTGCCAGCAGCTTGGACAGGGCAGTGGGGACCCAGTACTTC. It specifies CASSLDRAVGTQYF. Combining the CDR3 with reference TRBV5-4 and TRBJ2-5 gives the whole variable domain ETGVTQSPTHLIKTRGQQVTLRCSSQSGHNTVSWYQQALGQGPQFIFQYYREEENGRGNFPPRFSGLQFPNYSSELNVNALELDDSALYLCASSLDRAVGTQYFGPGTRLLVL.

This clone was counted only a few times. The CDR3 DNA sequence: TGTGCCAGTAGTACCCCGGGGGGGCTAAGAAATGAGCAGTTCTTC. This encodes CASSTPGGLRNEQFF. The genes are TRBV19 and TRBJ2-1; TRBD2 matches at 8 bases. V gave up 4 bases and J gave up 7 bases; unmatched junction bases: 9. Germline loops: CDR1 LNHDA, CDR2 SQIVND (reference sequence). The CDR3 is 15 residues long.

V gene TRBV15 combines with J gene TRBJ2-7, with 7 bases fitting TRBD2. This CDR3 contains 14 residues. V shed 3 bases and J 4 bases; nucleotides not matched to a gene: 6. The germline V gene encodes CDR1 LNHNV and CDR2 YYDKDF (reference sequence). CDR3 bases: TGTGCCACCAGCAGCTCGGGACTACCTTACGAGCAGTACTTC. Translating gives CATSSSGLPYEQYF.

The V gene is TRBV11-2, the J gene TRBJ1-5, with TRBD1 matching 9 bases. The germline V gene encodes CDR1 SGHAT and CDR2 FQNNGV. This CDR3 is 15 amino acids long. Trimming took 3 bases from V and 3 from J; bases not matched to a gene: 3. CDR3 sequence: CASSLTGGFNQPQHF. The DNA for the CDR3 is TGTGCCAGCAGCTTGACAGGGGGATTCAATCAGCCCCAGCATTTT.